These 6 T cell receptor beta chains were all obtained from the same sample, sequenced in a study of blood T cells in healthy people across ages. A second PCR, run for about 7 to 11 cycles, used a sample-barcoded 5' primer plus a J-beta primer mix. TCRdb ran MiXCR on the 5' RACE reads and lists one entry per CDR3 protein. Among some 760,000 distinct CDR3 sequences listed, 20% to 25% were seen once. These data also featured in a second study, about T cells of mothers and their children.

Sequencing was carried out using blood. Receptor source: a boy between 10 and 17 years old in good health.

The chain combines TRBV24-1 with TRBJ1-2; TRBD1 agrees at 8 bases. J was trimmed by 8 bases and V by 2 bases; bases with no gene match: 3. The V gene's germline CDR1 is KGHDR and CDR2 SFDVKD. The CDR3 length is 13 residues. This chain's CDR3 is CATSDWTGLGYTF. The CDR3 DNA reads TGTGCCACCAGTGATTGGACAGGGCTCGGCTACACCTTC.

This chain links TRBV10-3 with TRBJ2-5, with 9 bases fitting TRBD2. With 4 bases clipped from V and 5 bases from J, the junction kept 5 bases outside the gene matches. CDR1 is ENHRY and CDR2 is SYGVKD in the germline V gene. The CDR3 is 14 amino acids. The CDR3 coding sequence is TGTGCCATCAGTGTAGCGGGAGTCAGGGAGACCCAGTACTTC. Translating gives CAISVAGVRETQYF.

This clonotype was seen only a few times. The genes are TRBV6-5 and TRBJ2-4; the D gene could be TRBD1 or TRBD2 (6 bases each). Deletions cut 4 bases from V and 7 bases from J, with 14 bases between. CDR1 and CDR2 from the germline V gene are MNHEY and SVGAGI. The CDR3 loop spans 14 amino acids. CDR3 DNA: TGTGCCAGCAGTTCCCTGGGGGGCGGGAACATTCAGTACTTC. Translation gives CASSSLGGGNIQYF.

To note about this clonotype: At one boundary the junction diverges from the germline segment, which might be a read error. The chain joins TRBV6-5 to TRBJ1-4; D not resolved. Germline V gene sequence: CDR1 MNHEY, CDR2 SVGAGI. The CDR3 has 17 residues. Here the CDR3 DNA reads TGTGCCAGCAGTGACTCCAGTCGGGGAGTGGCTAATGAAAAACTGTTTTTT. It codes for CASSDSSRGVANEKLFF.

The chain recombines TRBV9 with TRBJ2-1; 7 bases are a match to TRBD2. The V segment lost 4 bases and the J segment 8 bases; nucleotides outside the gene matches: 12. The CDR3 is made up of 15 amino acids. CDR1 and CDR2 (germline): SGDLS, YYNGEE. CDR3 loop: CASSPQAGATHEQFF. The CDR3 bases are TGTGCCAGCAGCCCCCAGGCGGGAGCAACCCATGAGCAGTTCTTC.

This clonotype was seen a handful of times. The J gene is TRBJ2-7, the V gene TRBV4-3; D possibly matches TRBD1 or TRBD2 (5 bases each). CDR1 and CDR2 from the germline V gene are LGHNA and YSLEER. There are 15 residues in the CDR3. The germline V and J ends were trimmed by 0 bases and 1 base, with 10 bases remaining between them. The CDR3 loop is CASSQDWDGSYEQYF. The CDR3 nucleotides are TGCGCCAGCAGCCAAGATTGGGACGGATCCTACGAGCAGTACTTC.